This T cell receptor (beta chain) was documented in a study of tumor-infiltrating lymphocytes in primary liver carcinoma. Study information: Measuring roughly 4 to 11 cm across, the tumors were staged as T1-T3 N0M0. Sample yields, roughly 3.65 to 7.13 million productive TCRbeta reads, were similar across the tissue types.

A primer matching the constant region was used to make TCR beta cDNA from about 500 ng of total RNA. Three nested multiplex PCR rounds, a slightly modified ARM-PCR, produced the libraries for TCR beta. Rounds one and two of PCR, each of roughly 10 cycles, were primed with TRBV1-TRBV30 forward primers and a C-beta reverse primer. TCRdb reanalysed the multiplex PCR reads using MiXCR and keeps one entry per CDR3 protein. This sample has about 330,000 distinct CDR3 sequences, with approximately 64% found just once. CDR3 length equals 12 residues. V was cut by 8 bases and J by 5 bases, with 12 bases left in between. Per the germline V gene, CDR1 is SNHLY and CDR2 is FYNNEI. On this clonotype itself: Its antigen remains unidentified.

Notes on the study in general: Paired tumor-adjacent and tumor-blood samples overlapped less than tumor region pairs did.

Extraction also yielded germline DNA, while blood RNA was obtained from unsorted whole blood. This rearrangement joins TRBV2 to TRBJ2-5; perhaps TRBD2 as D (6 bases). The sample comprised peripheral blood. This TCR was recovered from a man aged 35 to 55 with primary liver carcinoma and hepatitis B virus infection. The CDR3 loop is CASSEGHETQYF. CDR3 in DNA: TGTGCCAGCTCGGAGGGCCATGAGACCCAGTACTTC. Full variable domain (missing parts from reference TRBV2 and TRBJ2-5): EPEVTQTPSHQVTQMGQEVILRCVPISNHLYFYWYRQILGQKVEFLVSFYNNEISEKSEIFDDQFSVERPDGSNFTLKIRSTKLEDSAMYFCASSEGHETQYFGPGTRLLVL.